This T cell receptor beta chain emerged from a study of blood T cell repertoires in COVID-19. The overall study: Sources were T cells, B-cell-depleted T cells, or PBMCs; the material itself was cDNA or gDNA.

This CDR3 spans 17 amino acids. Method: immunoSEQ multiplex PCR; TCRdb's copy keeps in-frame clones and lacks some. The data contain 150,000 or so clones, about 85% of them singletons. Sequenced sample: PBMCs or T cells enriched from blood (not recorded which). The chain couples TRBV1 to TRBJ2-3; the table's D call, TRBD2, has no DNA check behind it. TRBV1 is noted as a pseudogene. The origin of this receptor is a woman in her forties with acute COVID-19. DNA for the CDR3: TGCACCAGCAGCCTAGAAGCCCCGAGTCTGAGCACAGATACGCAGTATTTT. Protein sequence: CTSSLEAPSLSTDTQYF.